This TCR beta chain emerged from a study of cytomegalovirus exposure and HLA in healthy donors. Study results and limitations: Earlier analysis yielded a pattern in which most TCR beta V segments were productive about 87% or about 30% of the time.

The PCR had 60 Vbeta and 13 Jbeta primers. Profiling relied on immunoSEQ multiplex PCR, and the TCRdb table lists in-frame clones only, not all of them. The sample comprises roughly 61,000 clones, 75% to 85% of which are singletons, and less than 7% rests with the top ten. Trimming cost V 7 bases and J 4 bases, with 13 bases left between them. The CDR3 has 13 amino acids. Germline V gene data show CDR1 as LNHDA and CDR2 as SQIVND (reference sequence). This clone showed up just once. No antigen is known for it. The sequence was obtained from a male donor in good health and CMV-seronegative. The sequenced material came from PBMCs. The rearrangement uses TRBV19 and TRBJ2-5; maybe TRBD1 (6 bases). CDR3 in DNA: TGTGCCAGTACCAAGGGGGACACAGAGACCCAGTACTTC. Translated, it gives CASTKGDTETQYF.